This TCR beta chain originates from a study of cytomegalovirus exposure and HLA in healthy donors. Looking at the study overall: A data release that came early held 80 million or so unique TCRs from HLA-typed donors. Caucasian-associated ancestry cluster membership applied to about four fifths of 398 genotyped donors.

As regards this clone: The antigen remains unidentified.

Study findings and constraints: One variant, a missense change in DCLRE1C, was linked in a later analysis to TCR beta V- and J-gene trimming. Among TCR beta chains, those listed as cytomegalovirus-associated numbered around 160.

It was with 60 Vbeta and 13 Jbeta primers that the PCR ran. Clones were sequenced by immunoSEQ multiplex PCR, and TCRdb holds only the in-frame ones, with some missing. The sample has fewer than 250,000 clones, approximately 87% seen once. The specimen was PBMCs. The sequence was collected from a man between 25 and 39 years old in good health and CMV-seronegative.

The CDR3 DNA follows: TGTGCCAGCAGCTTAGCGTCGGTCTACAATGAGCAGTTCTTC. Translating gives CASSLASVYNEQFF. The gene calls are TRBV11-2 and TRBJ2-1; no reliable D call. The CDR3 totals 14 residues. The germline V gene has CDR1 SGHAT and CDR2 FQNNGV. The V end lost 1 base, the J end lost 3 bases, and 7 bases lay between the germline ends.